The 28 T cell receptor beta chains below were found in one sample sequenced in a study of blood T cell repertoires in COVID-19. Sequencing used immunoSEQ multiplex PCR; TCRdb keeps in-frame clones, though not all of them. The sample carries tens of thousands of clones, under 85% recorded once. Sequencing was done on a sample of peripheral blood. The receptors here all came from a human donor in a cohort sampled during active COVID-19.

In regard to this clone: Its ends do not fully match the called genes, so a read error is possible. This chain uses TRBV7-9 with TRBJ1-1; a possible D gene is TRBD1 (5 bases). The CDR3 consists of 13 residues. Per the germline V gene, CDR1 is SEHNR and CDR2 is FQNEAQ (reference sequence). CDR3 nucleotides: TGTGCCAGCAGCTCCAGACAGAACTCTGAAGCTTTCTTT. Its translation is CASSSRQNSEAFF.

V is TRBV5-4 and J is TRBJ2-2, with a tentative D call TRBD1 (6 bases). The CDR3 contains 14 residues. Germline CDR1 SGHNT, CDR2 YYREEE (reference sequence). V shed 4 bases and J shed 2 bases, with 9 bases lying between them. The CDR3 DNA follows: TGTGCCAGCAGCGCGGACAGTAACACCGGGGAGCTGTTTTTT. As protein: CASSADSNTGELFF.

The rearrangement uses TRBV15 and TRBJ1-5; 7 bases map to TRBD1. In germline, CDR1 is LNHNV, CDR2 YYDKDF (reference sequence). There are 15 residues in the CDR3. V was pared by 0 bases and J by 7 bases, with 6 bases of the junction left unmatched. The CDR3 loop reads CATSRDRSRGQPQHF. DNA of the CDR3: TGTGCCACCAGCAGAGATCGAAGCAGGGGGCAGCCCCAGCATTTT.

The rearrangement uses TRBV14 and TRBJ2-1; 7 bases are shared with TRBD1. The CDR3 is made up of 16 amino acids. V lost 2 bases, J lost 8 bases, and 12 bases stayed unmatched. Germline-derived CDR1 and CDR2 are SGHDN and FVKESK. CDR3 nucleotide sequence: TGTGCCAGCAGCCAAATTGACAGGGTAGGATTGGATGAGCAGTTCTTC. This encodes CASSQIDRVGLDEQFF. Together with reference TRBV14 and TRBJ2-1, the CDR3 gives the full variable domain: EAGVTQFPSHSVIEKGQTVTLRCDPISGHDNLYWYRRVMGKEIKFLLHFVKESKQDESGMPNNRFLAERTGGTYSTLKVQPAELEDSGVYFCASSQIDRVGLDEQFFGPGTRLTVL.

This chain connects TRBV5-1 to TRBJ2-2; 8 positions agree with TRBD1. Germline values: CDR1 SGHRS, CDR2 YFSETQ. V lost 4 bases and J lost 5; bases outside the gene matches: 4. CDR3 length: 14 residues. The CDR3 reads CASSMRTGTGELFF. The CDR3 DNA is TGCGCCAGCAGCATGAGGACAGGGACCGGGGAGCTGTTTTTT.

This clone was seen only once. The V gene is TRBV5-6, the J gene TRBJ1-1; TRBD1 is a possible D gene (6 bases). Deletions cut 7 bases from V and 4 bases from J, with 14 bases between. This CDR3 has 13 amino acids. Germline V gene lookup returns CDR1 SGHDT and CDR2 YYEEEE. CDR3 region: CASLGGQGTEAFF. The CDR3 nucleotides read TGTGCCAGCCTGGGGGGGCAGGGCACTGAAGCTTTCTTT.

The chain couples TRBV29-1 to TRBJ2-1; unclear D gene. Trimming took 3 bases from V and 6 from J, leaving 12 bases between them. The length of the CDR3 is 13 residues. In germline, CDR1 is SQVTM, CDR2 ANQGSEA. DNA of the CDR3: TGCAGCGTTGATTGGCAGGTACCCAATGAGCAGTTCTTC. The encoded protein is CSVDWQVPNEQFF.

This chain connects TRBV7-2 to TRBJ2-5, with D tentatively TRBD2 (6 bases). The length of the CDR3 is 16 residues. V lost 2 bases to trimming and J lost 1 base, with 14 bases between them. Germline CDR1 reads SGHTA; CDR2 reads FQGNSA. CDR3 sequence reads: CASSLQPAGPQETQYF. The CDR3 region has the DNA TGTGCCAGCAGCTTACAACCTGCGGGGCCCCAAGAGACCCAGTACTTC.

The gene calls are TRBV30 and TRBJ1-1; D perhaps matches TRBD1 (6 bases). The CDR3 length is 13 residues. Germline values: CDR1 GTSNPN, CDR2 SVGIG (reference sequence). V lost 4 bases and J 1 base, leaving 10 bases between the germline ends. CDR3 bases: TGTGCCTGGACTTTAGGGGGGAACACTGAAGCTTTCTTT. Translation gives CAWTLGGNTEAFF.

The chain links TRBV2 to TRBJ1-2; D unresolved. The CDR3 totals 13 residues. Germline V CDR1 and CDR2: SNHLY, FYNNEI. Deletions cut 5 bases from V and 5 bases from J, with 12 bases between. CDR3: CASSSGGDYGYTF. CDR3 nucleotide sequence: TGTGCCAGCAGTTCAGGCGGGGATTATGGCTACACCTTC.

The chain couples TRBV3-1 (or the pseudogene TRBV3-2) to TRBJ2-2; the match to TRBD2 covers 13 bases. The CDR3 runs 16 residues. Germline V gene lookup returns CDR1 LGHDT and CDR2 YNNKEL (reference sequence). Trimming cost V 5 bases and J 6 bases; bases outside gene matches: 6. CDR3 protein: CASSLRTSGGPGELFF. The CDR3 region has the DNA TGTGCCAGCAGCTTACGGACTAGCGGGGGTCCCGGGGAGCTGTTTTTT.

V gene TRBV4-1 combines with J gene TRBJ2-1, with TRBD2 as a possible D gene (7 bases). This CDR3 is 17 amino acids long. Germline loops: CDR1 MGHRA, CDR2 YSYEKL. Trimming removed 2 bases from V and 0 bases from J, with 14 bases in between. CDR3 bases: TGCGCCAGCAGCCAAAGGGAGGGGGGCCGCTCCTACAATGAGCAGTTCTTC. Its protein product is CASSQREGGRSYNEQFF.

The rearrangement joins TRBV15 to TRBJ1-1; TRBD1 matches 10 bases. J gave up 0 bases and V 2 bases, and 3 bases lay outside the gene matches. Germline assignment: CDR1 LNHNV and CDR2 YYDKDF (reference sequence). This CDR3 contains 16 residues. CDR3 coding DNA: TGTGCCACCAGCAGAAGACAGGGGGCATTGAACACTGAAGCTTTCTTT. Its protein is CATSRRQGALNTEAFF.

This chain joins TRBV29-1 and TRBJ2-3; 10 positions match TRBD1. The trim removed 1 base at V and 3 bases at J, leaving 7 bases unmatched. From germline, CDR1 is SQVTM and CDR2 ANQGSEA. The CDR3 spans 16 residues. CDR3 residues: CSVEVRDRGSTDTQYF. CDR3 DNA sequence: TGCAGCGTTGAAGTGCGGGACAGGGGCAGTACAGATACGCAGTATTTT.

CDR3 in DNA: TGTGCCGCCCGGGACTCGAGCACAGATACGCAGTATTTT. It yields the protein CAARDSSTDTQYF. J is TRBJ2-3 and V is TRBV7-9; maybe TRBD2 (6 bases). Germline V CDR1 and CDR2: SEHNR, FQNEAQ (reference sequence). The CDR3 is made up of 13 amino acids. V lost 11 bases and J 0 bases, leaving 12 bases between the germline ends.

This chain connects TRBV7-9 to TRBJ2-1; 11 bases match TRBD2. The V gene's germline CDR1 is SEHNR and CDR2 FQNEAQ (reference sequence). The CDR3 runs to 16 residues. Germline trimming cut 5 bases from V and 8 bases from J; bases unmatched to any gene: 11. This chain's CDR3 is CASSPVAGGRLYEQFF. Written as DNA, the CDR3 is TGTGCCAGCAGCCCAGTAGCGGGGGGGCGTTTATATGAGCAGTTCTTC.

The chain joins TRBV7-2 to TRBJ1-3; 7 bases are shared with TRBD1. The CDR3 contains 15 residues. Germline loops: CDR1 SGHTA, CDR2 FQGNSA. The trim removed 2 bases at V and 4 bases at J, leaving 5 bases unmatched. CDR3 protein: CASSLSSGQGNTIYF. DNA for the CDR3: TGTGCCAGCAGCTTATCTTCGGGACAGGGAAACACCATATATTTT.

CDR3 DNA sequence: TGTGCCAGCCGCGCCAACAGGGCTGAAGCTTTCTTT. Its protein product is CASRANRAEAFF. This sequence joins TRBV3-1 (or the pseudogene TRBV3-2) and TRBJ1-1, with a tentative D call TRBD1 (6 bases). The CDR3 loop spans 12 amino acids. V lost 8 bases to trimming and J lost 6 bases, with 13 bases between them. Germline V lookup: CDR1 LGHDT, CDR2 YNNKEL (reference sequence).

The V gene is TRBV5-1, the J gene TRBJ2-3, with 9 bases that match TRBD2. The CDR3 length is 14 residues. J was trimmed by 2 bases and V by 7 bases; bases with no gene match: 5. CDR1 and CDR2 from the germline V gene are SGHRS and YFSETQ. CDR3 coding DNA: TGCGCCAGCGATGGCGGGGGGGTCACAGATACGCAGTATTTT. Amino acid sequence: CASDGGGVTDTQYF.

The chain is built from TRBV7-9 and TRBJ1-4; TRBD1 aligns across 11 bases. The length of the CDR3 is 16 residues. The J segment lost 7 bases and the V segment lost 5 bases, leaving 9 bases of the junction unmatched. The germline V gene encodes CDR1 SEHNR and CDR2 FQNEAQ (reference sequence). In nucleotides, the CDR3 is TGTGCCAGCAGCACGCCCCCCGGGACAGGGGGTGAAAAACTGTTTTTT. Translating gives CASSTPPGTGGEKLFF.

The rearrangement uses TRBV6-1 and TRBJ1-1; 8 nucleotides agree with TRBD1. V shed 2 bases, J shed 12 bases, and the junction held 2 bases outside the gene matches. The germline CDR1 and CDR2 sequences are MNHNS and SASEGT. The CDR3 totals 11 residues. This chain's CDR3 is CASSERQGPFF. The CDR3 DNA sequence: TGTGCCAGCAGTGAAAGACAGGGGCCTTTCTTT.

The rearrangement joins TRBV19 to TRBJ1-2; weak D call: TRBD1 (5 bases). The V gene lost 5 bases and the J gene lost 4 bases, with 14 bases spanning the gap. CDR1 is LNHDA and CDR2 is SQIVND in the germline V gene (reference sequence). The CDR3 runs 14 residues. In DNA form, the CDR3 reads TGTGCCAGTAGTTCATTAGGGGTGAGCTATGGCTACACCTTC. Protein: CASSSLGVSYGYTF.

The chain joins TRBV5-1 to TRBJ2-7; TRBD1 agrees at 10 bases. CDR3 size: 15 residues. CDR1 is SGHRS, CDR2 YFSETQ, per germline. Losses at the gene ends were 2 bases for V and 2 bases for J; bases not matched to a gene: 4. The CDR3 region has the DNA TGCGCCAGCAGCTTTACCGGGACAGGGGCCTACGAGCAGTACTTC. Its protein product is CASSFTGTGAYEQYF.

The chain couples TRBV6-5 to TRBJ2-2, with 7 positions matching TRBD1. There are 14 residues in the CDR3. V shed 6 bases and J 4 bases; nucleotides not matched to a gene: 5. Germline-derived CDR1 and CDR2 are MNHEY and SVGAGI. The CDR3 spells CASRQRGRTGELFF. CDR3 DNA: TGTGCCAGCAGACAAAGGGGGCGCACCGGGGAGCTGTTTTTT.

The chain has TRBV7-3 and TRBJ2-1, with 7 bases aligning to TRBD2. J gave up 4 bases and V 4 bases, and 10 bases lay outside the gene matches. This CDR3 contains 16 residues. Germline values: CDR1 SGHTA, CDR2 FQGTGA. CDR3 in DNA: TGTGCCAGCAGCTCGACTTGGGGGGGAAAGTACAATGAGCAGTTCTTC. Amino acid sequence: CASSSTWGGKYNEQFF.

The chain has TRBV6-5 and TRBJ1-6; D remains ambiguous. There are 12 residues in the CDR3. Trimming pared 2 bases from V and 7 bases from J, leaving 3 bases between. Germline V gene data show CDR1 as MNHEY and CDR2 as SVGAGI. The CDR3 nucleotides read TGTGCCAGCAGTTACCGGAATTCACCCCTCCACTTT. As protein: CASSYRNSPLHF.

The rearrangement links TRBV18 to TRBJ2-7; 9 bases are shared with TRBD1. Germline CDR1 KGHSH, CDR2 LQKENI. This CDR3 is built from 17 residues. V lost 2 bases, J lost 6 bases, and 14 bases stayed unmatched. CDR3 in DNA: TGTGCCAGCTCACCAAAGCTTTTGACAGGGGGGGCGGCCGAGCAGTACTTC. Protein product: CASSPKLLTGGAAEQYF.

The J gene is TRBJ2-1, the V gene TRBV10-3, with TRBD2 matching over 8 bases. In germline, CDR1 is ENHRY, CDR2 SYGVKD. CDR3 size: 14 residues. Trimming removed 10 bases from V and 4 bases from J; junction bases left unmatched: 9. CDR3 sequence: CASGGQREYNEQFF. The CDR3 nucleotides are TGTGCCAGCGGGGGGCAGCGGGAGTACAATGAGCAGTTCTTC.